What follows is one TCR beta chain and its context. Its cognate antigen has yet to be identified. Per-base quality was not reported, and no clone a single base away is much larger than it. The CDR3 numbers 14 residues from cysteine through phenylalanine. The only DNA kept is the CDR3, 42 bases in frame from the first base. V is pared back by 0 bases and J by 5 bases, with 11 bases lying between the germline termini. From a lookup of the germline V gene, CDR1 and CDR2 are LGHNA and YNFKEQ. The data were taken from a study of blood T cells in healthy people across ages (dated by TCRdb to 2013 to 2016). Broadly, across the study: In model experiments, roughly one uniquely barcoded TCR beta cDNA molecule per two T cells was captured by template switching. The study measured age-related changes in TCR beta repertoire diversity using deep sequencing normalized with unique cDNA molecular identifiers. The donors were divided into four age groups: young (average around 15 years), middle-aged (approximately 41), aged (approximately 62) and long-lived (about 90). Donors of different ages were randomly distributed across sequencing lanes to avoid experimental bias. Two additional independent replicas of 1 million unique cDNA reads from the same blood draw were analyzed for two donors (one aged 18 to 29 and one aged 80 or older).

Overall study results and their limits: The CMV infection status of donors was not known, potentially confounding age-related changes in expanded clonotypes. The long-lived group showed more naive CD4+ T cells, fewer expanded clones and increased TCR diversity than the aged group, suggesting age selection. As age increased, observed TCR beta diversity per million T cells dropped in a roughly linear way, and a significant reduction was already evident by age about 40. Estimates of total diversity based on one million sequenced T cells were considered lower bounds and underestimates. Bulk unsorted PBMC profiling prevented conclusive comparison of naive and antigen-experienced compartments. The percentage of naive T cells measured by flow cytometry correlated strongly with observed TCR beta diversity.

The donors were roughly 39 Caucasian individuals from Russia, aged roughly 6 to 90 years, who were systemically healthy. Around 10 milliliters of peripheral blood were collected from each donor into EDTA-treated Vacutainer tubes. Ficoll-Paque density-gradient centrifugation was used to isolate PBMCs, with at least 7 million per sample. Total RNA was extracted from PBMCs with Trizol reagent, with at least 5 micrograms obtained per sample. Naive CD45RAhigh/CD27high T cell percentages were measured by flow cytometry on a PBMC aliquot from every donor. Receptor libraries were prepared by 5' RACE. Sequencing was performed on an Illumina HiSeq 2500. A second about 7 to 11 cycle PCR used a sample-barcoded 5' primer and a J-beta primer mix. A template-switch 5' adaptor carrying 12 random nucleotides introduced a unique molecular identifier onto each TCR beta cDNA molecule. Each sample yielded at least 2.5 million CDR3-containing paired-end reads. The Mint cDNA synthesis kit, primed by a TRBC-specific oligonucleotide, was used to synthesize first-strand cDNA from all RNA. After uracil-DNA glycosylase treatment, a first 18-cycle PCR used universal primers M1SS and BC2_uni_R on all cDNA. The paper's data handling went like this. Normalization of each sample was performed by random selection of 1 million high-quality reads, each carrying a distinct molecular identifier. Reads with shared molecular identifiers were discarded instead of being binned into consensus sequences. MiTCR, run with a Q25 quality threshold and the strictest error-elimination algorithm, handled CDR3 identification, clonotype clustering and error correction. A nonparametric unseen species model using Euler transformation provided a lower-bound estimate of total TCR beta diversity. Through fastp at Q25 and MiXCR, TCRdb rebuilt clones from the public reads, retaining in-frame beta chains. One record per CDR3 amino acid sequence lists the most common genes and DNA. Clone size and V and J calls follow TCRdb, not the original study. In all, the sample holds fewer than 700,000 distinct CDR3 sequences, and roughly 48% of those were seen once. Of the sample, 20% to 25% falls within the top ten clones.

Material for sequencing was blood. The source is a man older than 75 in good health. This chain joins TRBV4-2 to TRBJ2-7, with no D gene named confidently. The CDR3 loop reads CASSQDREGNEQYF. The nucleotide sequence reads TGTGCCAGCAGCCAAGATCGTGAAGGTAACGAGCAGTACTTC.